The clone carrying this T cell receptor (beta chain) was seen ten or more times. The CDR3 is 11 residues long. Trimming removed 10 bases from V and 4 bases from J, with 10 bases in between. Unique molecular identifiers featured in how the TCRbeta library was prepared. In TCRdb, the PCR reads were re-called with MiXCR into one record per CDR3 protein. Of around 600,000 distinct CDR3 sequences in the sample, approximately 17% were seen once. The sample is drawn from a study of T-cell reconstitution after alpha-beta-depleted transplantation in children. The sequenced sample was PBMCs from the stem cell graft donor, obtained from the stem cell graft. The chain joins TRBV12-3 or TRBV12-4 to TRBJ1-2; D uncertain. The receptor was isolated from a human donor who donated a stem cell graft to a child with acute myeloid leukemia. DNA of the CDR3: TGTGCCATCGGTAGTTTCTATGGCTACACCTTC. It is translated as CAIGSFYGYTF.